The sequence of this T cell receptor beta chain was determined in a study of Graves' ophthalmopathy and Graves' hyperthyroidism. Looking at the study overall: Before any treatment was given, at initial diagnosis, peripheral blood was collected.

Amplifying from RNA transcripts, the study obtained TCR beta CDR3 regions. In the first round, RT-PCR was carried out with HTBI primers, and a multiplex PCR formed the second round. TCRdb itself ran the multiplex PCR reads through MiXCR, one entry per CDR3 protein. This sample has fewer than 250,000 distinct CDR3 sequences, with over 25% found just once. In its sample, this clonotype was seen many times. Its target is not known. General study findings and limits: Stable hyperthyroidism and ophthalmopathy were told apart by a 13-signature model, which achieved about 88% sensitivity and around 77% specificity.

This sequence was found in a man aged 50 to 59 with Graves' ophthalmopathy. The source material was peripheral blood.

CDR3 loop: CSAGQVPYEQYF. The CDR3 region has the DNA TGCAGTGCTGGACAGGTCCCCTACGAGCAGTACTTC. The gene calls are TRBV20-1 and TRBJ2-7; 7 bases align to TRBD1. Germline CDR1 is DFQATT and CDR2 is SNEGSKA (reference sequence). This CDR3 contains 12 residues. Losses at the gene ends were 5 bases for V and 2 bases for J; bases not matched to a gene: 3.